These T cell receptor beta chains were read from a single sample in a study of blood T cell repertoires in COVID-19. Only in-frame clones appear in the TCRdb table, and some are missing; sequencing was by immunoSEQ multiplex PCR. Among approximately 200,000 clones listed, 87% were seen once. The sample was PBMCs or T cells enriched from blood (not recorded which). All receptors derive from a man under 40 in a cohort exposed to, infected with or recovered from COVID-19 (not recorded which). CDR3s include the opening cysteine and the closing phenylalanine or tryptophan. A D gene is named only where the DNA matches it firmly. Expanded clones are given a class, and other clones once, few, many or no size at all.

clone_size: NA; d_call: NA; j_call: TRBJ1-4; v_call: TRBV24-1; cdr3_aa: CATSDPVGGAKLFF; cdr3_nt: TGTGCCACCAGTGACCCCGTAGGGGGGGCGAAACTGTTTTTT
clone_size: NA; d_call: NA; j_call: TRBJ2-1; v_call: TRBV7-9; cdr3_aa: CASSLTAGGEQFF; cdr3_nt: TGTGCCAGCAGCTTAACCGCGGGTGGTGAGCAGTTCTTC
clone_size: NA; d_call: NA; j_call: TRBJ2-1; v_call: TRBV7-6; cdr3_aa: CASSLRAGRGWFF; cdr3_nt: TGTGCCAGCAGCCTTCGGGCGGGCCGGGGGTGGTTCTTC
clone_size: NA; d_call: TRBD1; j_call: TRBJ1-2; v_call: TRBV5-5; cdr3_aa: CASSLGQGIYYGYTF; cdr3_nt: TGTGCCAGCAGCTTGGGACAGGGGATCTACTATGGCTACACCTTC
clone_size: NA; d_call: TRBD2; j_call: TRBJ2-2; v_call: TRBV4-1; cdr3_aa: CASSRSVLQRENTGELFF; cdr3_nt: TGCGCCAGCAGCCGGTCAGTCCTACAGCGGGAAAACACCGGGGAGCTGTTTTTT
clone_size: NA; d_call: NA; j_call: TRBJ1-5; v_call: TRBV7-2; cdr3_aa: CASSLVPGSFNQPQHF; cdr3_nt: TGTGCCAGCAGCTTAGTTCCAGGCAGTTTCAATCAGCCCCAGCATTTT
clone_size: NA; d_call: TRBD1; j_call: TRBJ1-5; v_call: TRBV5-1; cdr3_aa: CASSPGTGGDGQPQHF; cdr3_nt: TGCGCCAGCAGCCCCGGGACAGGGGGCGATGGTCAGCCCCAGCATTTT
clone_size: few; d_call: NA; j_call: TRBJ1-6; v_call: TRBV5-1; cdr3_aa: CASSNAGFDSPLHF; cdr3_nt: TGCGCCAGCTCGAACGCAGGGTTTGATTCACCCCTCCACTTT
clone_size: NA; d_call: TRBD2; j_call: TRBJ2-5; v_call: TRBV11-3; cdr3_aa: CASSLGRAGAPETQYF; cdr3_nt: TGTGCCAGCAGCTTAGGAAGAGCGGGAGCCCCAGAGACCCAGTACTTC
clone_size: many; d_call: NA; j_call: TRBJ1-1; v_call: TRBV28; cdr3_aa: CASSTEQGFYTEAFF; cdr3_nt: TGTGCCAGCAGTACAGAACAGGGATTCTACACTGAAGCTTTCTTT
clone_size: NA; d_call: TRBD1; j_call: TRBJ2-7; v_call: TRBV14; cdr3_aa: CASSQGWDRGFTYEQYF; cdr3_nt: TGTGCCAGCAGCCAAGGCTGGGACAGGGGGTTTACCTACGAGCAGTACTTC
clone_size: NA; d_call: TRBD1; j_call: TRBJ2-7; v_call: TRBV19; cdr3_aa: CASSSRQGASYEQYF; cdr3_nt: TGTGCCAGTAGTTCCCGACAGGGGGCGTCCTACGAGCAGTACTTC
clone_size: NA; d_call: TRBD1; j_call: TRBJ2-7; v_call: TRBV19; cdr3_aa: CASSPSTGRTYEQYF; cdr3_nt: TGTGCCAGTAGTCCTTCGACAGGGCGCACCTACGAGCAGTACTTC
clone_size: NA; d_call: NA; j_call: TRBJ2-6; v_call: TRBV19; cdr3_aa: CASSPPRGSGANVLTF; cdr3_nt: TGTGCCAGTAGTCCGCCCCGAGGATCTGGGGCCAACGTCCTGACTTTC
clone_size: NA; d_call: TRBD1; j_call: TRBJ2-1; v_call: TRBV5-1; cdr3_aa: CASSPRSGTGLHNEQFF; cdr3_nt: TGCGCCAGCAGCCCCCGGTCCGGGACAGGGCTTCACAATGAGCAGTTCTTC
clone_size: NA; d_call: TRBD1; j_call: TRBJ1-4; v_call: TRBV13; cdr3_aa: CASSSGGGMEKLFF; cdr3_nt: TGTGCCAGCAGTTCAGGGGGCGGGATGGAAAAACTGTTTTTT
clone_size: NA; d_call: TRBD1; j_call: TRBJ1-3; v_call: TRBV6-2/TRBV6-3; cdr3_aa: CASSRTGTGNTIYF; cdr3_nt: TGTGCCAGCAGTCGGACAGGGACTGGAAACACCATATATTTT
clone_size: NA; d_call: TRBD1; j_call: TRBJ2-2; v_call: TRBV6-5; cdr3_aa: CASMDRLNTGELFF; cdr3_nt: TGTGCCAGCATGGACAGGTTGAACACCGGGGAGCTGTTTTTT
clone_size: NA; d_call: NA; j_call: TRBJ1-1; v_call: TRBV7-3; cdr3_aa: CASSSSRGTEAFF; cdr3_nt: TGTGCCAGCAGCTCATCCAGGGGCACTGAAGCTTTCTTT
clone_size: NA; d_call: NA; j_call: TRBJ2-7; v_call: TRBV27; cdr3_aa: CATPRSRQDGWLWEQYF; cdr3_nt: TGTGCCACCCCGAGGTCCCGACAGGATGGGTGGTTGTGGGAGCAGTACTTC
clone_size: NA; d_call: NA; j_call: TRBJ2-5; v_call: TRBV28; cdr3_aa: CASSRPTVEETQYF; cdr3_nt: TGTGCCAGCAGTCGACCGACAGTAGAAGAGACCCAGTACTTC
clone_size: NA; d_call: TRBD2; j_call: TRBJ2-5; v_call: TRBV6-2/TRBV6-3; cdr3_aa: CASSYLVGSGSTQETQYF; cdr3_nt: TGTGCCAGCAGTTATCTCGTAGGTAGCGGGAGTACTCAAGAGACCCAGTACTTC
clone_size: NA; d_call: NA; j_call: TRBJ1-1; v_call: TRBV28; cdr3_aa: CASSPRGGEAFF; cdr3_nt: TGTGCCAGCAGTCCCCGGGGGGGTGAAGCTTTCTTT
clone_size: NA; d_call: TRBD2; j_call: TRBJ2-2; v_call: TRBV5-1; cdr3_aa: CASSSFPLASPPGELFF; cdr3_nt: TGCGCCAGCAGCTCGTTCCCACTAGCGAGCCCCCCCGGGGAGCTGTTTTTT
clone_size: NA; d_call: TRBD1; j_call: TRBJ1-5; v_call: TRBV12-3/TRBV12-4; cdr3_aa: CASRVQGNQPQHF; cdr3_nt: TGTGCCAGCAGAGTACAGGGGAATCAGCCCCAGCATTTT
clone_size: NA; d_call: NA; j_call: TRBJ1-2; v_call: TRBV5-8; cdr3_aa: CASSLGPAGYGYTF; cdr3_nt: TGTGCCAGCAGCTTGGGTCCGGCAGGATATGGCTACACCTTC
clone_size: NA; d_call: NA; j_call: TRBJ2-1; v_call: TRBV27; cdr3_aa: CASSLKGLASGEQFF; cdr3_nt: TGTGCCAGCAGTTTAAAGGGACTCGCGTCAGGGGAGCAGTTCTTC
clone_size: NA; d_call: NA; j_call: TRBJ1-5; v_call: TRBV28; cdr3_aa: CASSTGSNQPQHF; cdr3_nt: TGTGCCAGCAGTACAGGGAGCAATCAGCCCCAGCATTTT
clone_size: NA; d_call: TRBD2; j_call: TRBJ2-5; v_call: TRBV27; cdr3_aa: CASSPQREGPDQYF; cdr3_nt: TGTGCCAGCAGTCCCCAGCGGGAGGGGCCGGACCAGTACTTC
clone_size: NA; d_call: TRBD1; j_call: TRBJ1-1; v_call: TRBV19; cdr3_aa: CASSRDRNTEAFF; cdr3_nt: TGTGCCAGTAGTAGGGACAGGAACACTGAAGCTTTCTTT
clone_size: NA; d_call: TRBD1; j_call: TRBJ1-2; v_call: TRBV24-1; cdr3_aa: CATSARQGTYGYTF; cdr3_nt: TGTGCCACCAGTGCCAGACAGGGAACCTATGGCTACACCTTC
clone_size: few; d_call: NA; j_call: TRBJ1-5; v_call: TRBV19; cdr3_aa: CASSMGHSNQPQHF; cdr3_nt: TGTGCCAGTAGTATGGGGCATAGCAATCAGCCCCAGCATTTT
clone_size: NA; d_call: NA; j_call: TRBJ2-7; v_call: TRBV6-5; cdr3_aa: CASSPYKGEQYF; cdr3_nt: TGTGCCAGCAGTCCCTATAAGGGGGAGCAGTACTTC
clone_size: NA; d_call: TRBD1; j_call: TRBJ2-1; v_call: TRBV9; cdr3_aa: CASSVVGGQGIHNEQFF; cdr3_nt: TGTGCCAGCAGCGTAGTAGGAGGACAGGGGATTCACAATGAGCAGTTCTTC
clone_size: NA; d_call: NA; j_call: TRBJ2-1; v_call: TRBV27; cdr3_aa: CASRPGTPYNEQFF; cdr3_nt: TGTGCCAGCAGACCTGGGACACCATACAATGAGCAGTTCTTC
clone_size: NA; d_call: NA; j_call: TRBJ1-2; v_call: TRBV9; cdr3_aa: CASKQGFYGYTF; cdr3_nt: TGTGCCAGCAAACAGGGCTTCTATGGCTACACCTTC
clone_size: once; d_call: TRBD1; j_call: TRBJ2-4; v_call: TRBV6-5; cdr3_aa: CASSYGQGKNIQYF; cdr3_nt: TGTGCCAGCAGCTACGGACAGGGTAAAAACATTCAGTACTTC
clone_size: NA; d_call: NA; j_call: TRBJ2-1; v_call: TRBV5-6; cdr3_aa: CASRLRRGGSRDYNEQFF; cdr3_nt: TGTGCCAGCAGGCTACGACGGGGTGGGAGCCGTGACTACAATGAGCAGTTCTTC
clone_size: NA; d_call: NA; j_call: TRBJ2-5; v_call: TRBV6-1; cdr3_aa: CAHSEISGQETQYF; cdr3_nt: TGTGCCCACAGTGAGATATCGGGCCAAGAGACCCAGTACTTC
clone_size: NA; d_call: NA; j_call: TRBJ1-1; v_call: TRBV28; cdr3_aa: CASSLGARRATEAFF; cdr3_nt: TGTGCCAGCAGTTTGGGAGCCAGGAGGGCCACTGAAGCTTTCTTT
clone_size: NA; d_call: TRBD2; j_call: TRBJ2-5; v_call: TRBV7-2; cdr3_aa: CASSPTGTSGIHYF; cdr3_nt: TGTGCCAGCAGCCCAACCGGGACTAGCGGGATCCATTACTTC
clone_size: once; d_call: NA; j_call: TRBJ1-3; v_call: TRBV20-1; cdr3_aa: CSASGQGIGNTIYF; cdr3_nt: TGCAGTGCTAGTGGACAAGGAATTGGAAACACCATATATTTT
clone_size: NA; d_call: NA; j_call: TRBJ1-5; v_call: TRBV7-9; cdr3_aa: CASSFAEIGQPQHF; cdr3_nt: TGTGCCAGCAGCTTCGCCGAAATCGGTCAGCCCCAGCATTTT
clone_size: NA; d_call: NA; j_call: TRBJ1-2; v_call: TRBV24-1; cdr3_aa: CATSSSGIGYTF; cdr3_nt: TGTGCCACCAGTAGCAGCGGTATCGGCTACACCTTC
clone_size: NA; d_call: TRBD2; j_call: TRBJ2-5; v_call: TRBV5-4; cdr3_aa: CASSLTRTSETQYF; cdr3_nt: TGTGCCAGCAGCTTGACCCGGACTAGCGAGACCCAGTACTTC